Here is one TCR beta chain with its context. The entry originates in a study of cytomegalovirus exposure and HLA in healthy donors. The PCR contained 60 Vbeta and 13 Jbeta primers. Assay used: immunoSEQ multiplex PCR; TCRdb lists only in-frame clones, some missing. The sample's table shows roughly 200,000 clones. V shed 0 bases and J shed 5 bases, with 8 bases lying between them. Germline CDR1 is SGHRS and CDR2 is YFSETQ. The CDR3 has 13 amino acids. This sequence joins TRBV5-1 and TRBJ1-2; unclear D gene. Sequenced: PBMCs. This clonotype was obtained from a girl aged 2-10 years in good health and CMV-seropositive. The CDR3 DNA reads as TGCGCCAGCAGCTTGGACGCGGGATATGGCTACACCTTC. Its translation is CASSLDAGYGYTF.